This TCR beta chain was found in a study of neoadjuvant anti-PD-1 for oral cavity cancer. Across the whole study: Patients without progression received a fourth nivolumab dose around day 43, then surgical resection on days 50-56.

Sequencing used immunoSEQ multiplex PCR; TCRdb keeps in-frame clones, though not all of them. Of over 65,000 clones listed, 85% are singletons. Per germline, CDR1 MNHEY and CDR2 SMNVEV (reference sequence). Trimming left V 2 bases short and J 2 bases short, with 13 bases between. The length of the CDR3 is 15 residues. Described time point: after neoadjuvant nivolumab, at surgical resection. Patients had HPV-negative, locally advanced oral cavity squamous cell carcinoma. The receptor comes from a person aged 35 to 85 with oral cavity squamous cell carcinoma. Source: PBMCs, taken after nivolumab (anti-PD-1) treatment. The rearrangement links TRBV27 to TRBJ2-7; D remains ambiguous. Here the CDR3 reads CASSLVGSATYEQYF. In DNA form, the CDR3 reads TGTGCCAGCAGTTTAGTGGGCAGTGCGACCTACGAGCAGTACTTC.